The 19 T cell receptor beta chains presented below share a single source sample, sequenced in a study of blood T cell repertoires in COVID-19. The table came from immunoSEQ multiplex PCR; TCRdb's copy has only in-frame clones and leaves some out. Of about 250,000 clones listed, roughly 80% are singletons. Source material: peripheral blood. The receptors come from a woman aged 70-85 years with acute or convalescent COVID-19.

The V and J genes are TRBV6-2 or TRBV6-3 and TRBJ1-5; the match to TRBD1 covers 10 bases. The CDR3 is made up of 14 amino acids. Germline-derived CDR1 and CDR2 are MNHEY and SVGEGT. J gave up 5 bases and V 2 bases, and 0 bases lay outside the gene matches. This CDR3 reads CASSYGTGDQPQHF. As DNA, the CDR3 is TGTGCCAGCAGTTACGGGACAGGGGATCAGCCCCAGCATTTT.

A note on this clone: Other DNA sequences in this sample translate to the same CDR3. This chain connects TRBV11-2 to TRBJ1-1; D gene ambiguous. The CDR3 loop spans 14 amino acids. V shed 1 base and J shed 2 bases, with 8 bases lying between them. Germline V gene sequence: CDR1 SGHAT, CDR2 FQNNGV. CDR3 residues: CASSLGQANTEAFF. The DNA for the CDR3 is TGTGCCAGCAGCTTAGGTCAAGCTAACACTGAAGCTTTCTTT.

The rearrangement uses TRBV6-1 and TRBJ2-3; 8 bases are shared with TRBD1. Germline V gives CDR1 MNHNS, CDR2 SASEGT. J lost 6 bases, V lost 3 bases, and 5 bases had no gene match. This CDR3 region has 14 residues. DNA for the CDR3: TGTGCCAGCAGTGAGCAGGGGGCAGGCGATACGCAGTATTTT. Its translation is CASSEQGAGDTQYF.

V usage is TRBV15 and J usage is TRBJ1-1; possibly TRBD1 for D (5 bases). The CDR3 extends over 15 amino acids. Germline V gene sequence: CDR1 LNHNV, CDR2 YYDKDF (reference sequence). V was cut by 1 base and J by 4 bases, with 13 bases left in between. CDR3: CATSRGGGVGTEAFF. The CDR3 nucleotides are TGTGCCACCAGCAGAGGTGGGGGGGTTGGCACTGAAGCTTTCTTT.

The chain employs TRBV19 and TRBJ1-2; D is unclear. With 0 bases removed from V and 1 base from J, the gap between germline ends came to 12 bases. The V gene's germline CDR1 is LNHDA and CDR2 SQIVND (reference sequence). The CDR3 totals 16 residues. This CDR3 is CASSIDGGNYNYGYTF. DNA of the CDR3: TGTGCCAGTAGTATAGACGGCGGGAATTATAACTATGGCTACACCTTC.

This clone was seen only a few times. The chain links TRBV2 to TRBJ2-1; 9 nucleotides match TRBD1. V lost 8 bases and J lost 13; bases outside the gene matches: 12. The CDR3 contains 13 residues. CDR1 SNHLY and CDR2 FYNNEI come from the germline V gene. The chain's CDR3 is CASWGTGSLEQFF. CDR3 coding DNA: TGTGCCAGCTGGGGGACAGGGTCCCTGGAACAGTTCTTC.

This clone was counted ten times or more. The same CDR3 can be traced to other DNA sequences in this sample. The genes are TRBV7-2 and TRBJ1-2, with 10 bases lining up with TRBD1. Trimming at V came to 5 bases and at J to 3 bases, leaving 6 bases not matched to a gene. Germline V gene lookup returns CDR1 SGHTA and CDR2 FQGNSA. The CDR3 spans 15 residues. CDR3 sequence (DNA): TGTGCCAGCAGCCCCCTCGGACAGGGGGACTATGGCTACACCTTC. Encoded protein: CASSPLGQGDYGYTF. The complete variable domain, with remaining parts taken from reference TRBV7-2 and TRBJ1-2, reads GAGVSQSPSNKVTEKGKDVELRCDPISGHTALYWYRQSLGQGLEFLIYFQGNSAPDKSGLPSDRFSAERTGGSVSTLTIQRTQQEDSAVYLCASSPLGQGDYGYTFGSGTRLTVV.

The CDR3 coding sequence is TGTGCCAGCAGTTACTCGGTGGGGGAGGGTGAAAAACTGTTTTTT. This encodes CASSYSVGEGEKLFF. The chain carries TRBV6-5 and TRBJ1-4, with D possibly being TRBD1 (5 bases). The CDR3 is made up of 15 amino acids. Trimming removed 0 bases from V and 7 bases from J, with 12 bases in between. From germline, CDR1 is MNHEY and CDR2 SVGAGI.

The chain combines TRBV6-2 or TRBV6-3 with TRBJ2-5; 8 nucleotides match TRBD1. The germline V gene encodes CDR1 MNHEY and CDR2 SVGEGT. The J segment lost 5 bases and the V segment lost 2 bases, leaving 1 base of the junction unmatched. The CDR3 is made up of 13 amino acids. The CDR3 nucleotides are TGTGCCAGCAGTTACAGGACAGGGGAGACCCAGTACTTC. Translating it yields CASSYRTGETQYF.

The rearrangement uses TRBV30 and TRBJ1-2; unclear D gene. Germline lookup yields CDR1 GTSNPN and CDR2 SVGIG (reference sequence). This CDR3 is 13 amino acids long. V lost 3 bases to trimming and J lost 0 bases, with 8 bases between them. CDR3 sequence (DNA): TGTGCCTGGAGGGGCAGCACTAACTATGGCTACACCTTC. Its translation: CAWRGSTNYGYTF.

The V gene is TRBV2, the J gene TRBJ2-4; tentative D call: TRBD1 (5 bases). Trimming cost V 7 bases and J 3 bases, with 19 bases left between them. The CDR3 loop spans 16 amino acids. CDR1 is SNHLY, CDR2 FYNNEI, per germline. Here the CDR3 reads CASTTLDTAHKNIQYF. CDR3 DNA: TGTGCCAGCACTACCCTGGACACCGCTCACAAAAACATTCAGTACTTC.

CDR3 protein: CASSLSYSLNTEAFF. CDR3 bases: TGTGCCAGCAGCTTATCTTACAGCTTGAACACTGAAGCTTTCTTT. The chain carries TRBV7-2 and TRBJ1-1; D not resolved. The CDR3 consists of 15 residues. Germline V gene data show CDR1 as SGHTA and CDR2 as FQGNSA. Deletions cut 2 bases from V and 0 bases from J, with 10 bases between.

This chain connects TRBV19 to TRBJ1-5; 8 bases align to TRBD1. Germline assignment: CDR1 LNHDA and CDR2 SQIVND (reference sequence). CDR3 size: 14 residues. Trimming removed 3 bases from V and 6 bases from J; junction bases left unmatched: 4. In DNA, the CDR3 is TGTGCCAGTAGTATGCAGGGGGCTTTTCAGCCCCAGCATTTT. Translated: CASSMQGAFQPQHF.

This clone was found a few times. This rearrangement joins TRBV12-3 or TRBV12-4 to TRBJ1-2; D is ambiguous. The CDR3 extends over 13 amino acids. V lost 1 base and J lost 5, with 8 bases in between. The chain's CDR3 is CASSLGLIYGYTF. The DNA for the CDR3 is TGTGCCAGCAGTTTAGGGCTGATTTATGGCTACACCTTC.

This chain uses TRBV7-2 with TRBJ1-2; D remains unclear. V lost 4 bases and J lost 1, with 7 bases in between. Germline V CDR1 and CDR2: SGHTA, FQGNSA. The CDR3 totals 13 residues. This CDR3 reads CASSSDYNYGYTF. In DNA, the CDR3 is TGTGCCAGCAGCTCGGACTATAACTATGGCTACACCTTC.

The chain combines TRBV11-2 with TRBJ1-2; a possible D gene is TRBD1 (5 bases). Germline V gene lookup returns CDR1 SGHAT and CDR2 FQNNGV. There are 15 residues in the CDR3. V lost 0 bases and J 6 bases, leaving 14 bases between the germline ends. CDR3 region: CASSLEEGSQNGYTF. CDR3 bases: TGTGCCAGCAGCTTAGAGGAGGGGTCGCAGAATGGCTACACCTTC.

The chain carries TRBV2 and TRBJ2-3; 8 nucleotides line up with TRBD2. The J segment lost 3 bases and the V segment lost 7 bases, leaving 9 bases of the junction unmatched. The CDR3 extends over 15 amino acids. CDR1 is SNHLY, CDR2 FYNNEI, per germline. CDR3 loop: CASKDSGGPTDTQYF. The CDR3 nucleotides are TGTGCCAGCAAAGACTCGGGGGGGCCGACAGATACGCAGTATTTT.

This clone turned up a few times. The chain combines TRBV5-6 with TRBJ2-5; 8 nucleotides agree with TRBD2. Germline-derived CDR1 and CDR2 are SGHDT and YYEEEE. The trim removed 4 bases at V and 5 bases at J, leaving 7 bases unmatched. The CDR3 loop spans 14 amino acids. CDR3 DNA: TGTGCCAGCAGCGCGGGACTAGAAGTGGAGACCCAGTACTTC. Its translation: CASSAGLEVETQYF.

V usage is TRBV12-3 or TRBV12-4 and J usage is TRBJ1-4; D remains unclear. The CDR3 is made up of 11 amino acids. The germline V and J ends were trimmed by 6 bases and 10 bases, with 9 bases remaining between them. The CDR3 loop is CASSEGGKLFF. The CDR3 nucleotides are TGTGCCAGCAGCGAAGGAGGAAAACTGTTTTTT.